A single sample gave rise to the 3 T cell receptor beta chains below, sequenced in a study of blood T cell repertoires in COVID-19. The protocol was immunoSEQ multiplex PCR, while the TCRdb copy is restricted to in-frame clones and leaves out a portion. The sample has about 280,000 clones, more than 85% seen once. Material for sequencing was peripheral blood. Every receptor here comes from a man aged 40-49 years with acute or convalescent COVID-19.

The rearrangement joins TRBV5-1 to TRBJ2-7, with D possibly TRBD1 on 6 matching bases. The V end lost 3 bases, the J end lost 1 base, and 20 bases lay between the germline ends. The CDR3 runs to 17 residues. Per the germline V gene, CDR1 is SGHRS and CDR2 is YFSETQ. CDR3 in amino acids: CASSYNSRLDSSYEQYF. DNA of the CDR3: TGCGCCAGCAGCTATAACTCCCGCCTGGACAGTTCCTACGAGCAGTACTTC.

The chain uses TRBV5-8 and TRBJ1-5; D perhaps matches TRBD1 (6 bases). Between the trimmed V and J ends, which lost 1 base and 3 bases, there was a span of 17 bases. This CDR3 contains 17 residues. Germline CDR1 reads SGHTS; CDR2 reads YDEGEE. CDR3 protein: CASSLLRTVDFNQPQHF. The CDR3 coding sequence is TGTGCCAGCAGCTTGTTACGGACAGTCGATTTCAATCAGCCCCAGCATTTT.

J is TRBJ2-2 and V is TRBV11-3; 11 bases are a match to TRBD2. The junction had 5 bases not matched to a gene; V was cut back by 3 bases and J by 5 bases. The CDR3 has 16 residues. Germline V gene data show CDR1 as SGHNT and CDR2 as YENEEA. The CDR3 sequence is CASSLRTSGQTGELFF. As DNA, the CDR3 is TGTGCCAGCAGCTTGAGGACTAGCGGGCAAACCGGGGAGCTGTTTTTT.